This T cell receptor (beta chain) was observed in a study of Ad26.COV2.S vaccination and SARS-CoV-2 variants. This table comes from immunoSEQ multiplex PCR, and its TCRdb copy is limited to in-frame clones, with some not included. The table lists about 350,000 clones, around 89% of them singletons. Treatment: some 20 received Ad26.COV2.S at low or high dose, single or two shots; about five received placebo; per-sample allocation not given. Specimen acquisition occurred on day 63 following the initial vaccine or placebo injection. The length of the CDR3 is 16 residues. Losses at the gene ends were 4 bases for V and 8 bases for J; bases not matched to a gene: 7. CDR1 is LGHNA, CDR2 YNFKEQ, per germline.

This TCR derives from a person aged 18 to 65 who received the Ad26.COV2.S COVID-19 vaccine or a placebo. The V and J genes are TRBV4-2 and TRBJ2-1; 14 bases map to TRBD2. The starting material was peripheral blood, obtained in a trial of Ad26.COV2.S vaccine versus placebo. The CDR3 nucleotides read TGTGCCAGCAGCCGGGGACTAGCGGGAGTCCTTCATGAGCAGTTCTTC. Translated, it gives CASSRGLAGVLHEQFF.